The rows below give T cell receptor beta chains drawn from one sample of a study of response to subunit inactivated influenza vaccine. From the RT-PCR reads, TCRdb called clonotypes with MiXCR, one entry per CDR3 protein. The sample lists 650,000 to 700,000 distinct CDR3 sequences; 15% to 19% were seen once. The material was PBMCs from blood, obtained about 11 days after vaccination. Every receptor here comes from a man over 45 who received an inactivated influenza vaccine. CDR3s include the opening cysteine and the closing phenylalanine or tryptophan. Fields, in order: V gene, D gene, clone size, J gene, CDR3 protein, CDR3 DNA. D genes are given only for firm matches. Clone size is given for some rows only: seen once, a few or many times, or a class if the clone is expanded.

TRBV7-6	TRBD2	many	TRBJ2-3	CASSLAGGPLTDTQYF	TGTGCCAGCAGCCTTGCGGGGGGCCCTCTCACAGATACGCAGTATTTT
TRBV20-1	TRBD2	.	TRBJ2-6	CSAWGLAGANVLTF	TGCAGTGCTTGGGGACTAGCTGGGGCCAACGTCCTGACTTTC
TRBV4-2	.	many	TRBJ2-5	CASSQDMLGETQYF	TGTGCCAGCAGCCAAGACATGCTGGGCGAGACCCAGTACTTC
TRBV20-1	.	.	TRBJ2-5	CSASLEAGETQYF	TGCAGTGCTTCGCTGGAGGCTGGCGAGACCCAGTACTTC
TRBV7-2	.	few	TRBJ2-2	CASSLALLNTGELFF	TGTGCCAGCAGCTTAGCGCTGCTTAACACCGGGGAGCTGTTTTTT
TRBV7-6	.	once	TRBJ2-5	CASGMTQSVETQYF	TGTGCCAGCGGAATGACCCAATCGGTCGAGACCCAGTACTTC
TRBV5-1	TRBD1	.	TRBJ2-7	CASSSGTGVGQYF	TGCGCCAGCAGCTCCGGGACAGGGGTAGGGCAGTACTTC
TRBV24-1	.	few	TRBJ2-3	CATSTRDTDTDTQYF	TGTGCCACCAGTACCCGGGACACAGACACAGATACGCAGTATTTT
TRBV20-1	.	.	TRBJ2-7	CSGAGTFYEQYF	TGCAGTGGGGCAGGTACCTTCTACGAGCAGTACTTC
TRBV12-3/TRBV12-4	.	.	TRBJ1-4	CASSLAPTSNEKLFF	TGTGCCAGCAGTTTAGCTCCGACTAGTAATGAAAAACTGTTTTTT
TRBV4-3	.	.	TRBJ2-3	CASSHTGQSTDTQYF	TGCGCCAGCAGCCATACCGGACAAAGCACAGATACGCAGTATTTT
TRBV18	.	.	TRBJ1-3	CASSAGQNLNTIYF	TGTGCCAGCTCAGCAGGACAGAATTTAAACACCATATATTTT
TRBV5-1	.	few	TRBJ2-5	CASSLGILQQETQYF	TGCGCCAGCAGCTTGGGCATTTTACAGCAAGAGACCCAGTACTTC
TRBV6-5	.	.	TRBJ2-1	CASSYSRGNNEQFF	TGTGCCAGCAGTTACTCGAGAGGGAACAATGAGCAGTTCTTC
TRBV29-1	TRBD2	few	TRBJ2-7	CSVVGGGTSFSYEQYF	TGCAGCGTTGTAGGCGGGGGGACCTCTTTCTCCTACGAGCAGTACTTC
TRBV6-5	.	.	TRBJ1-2	CASSYTDGGNGYTF	TGTGCCAGCAGTTACACAGACGGGGGGAATGGCTACACCTTC
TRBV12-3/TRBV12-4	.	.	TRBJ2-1	CASKSQTGIAYNEQFF	TGTGCCAGCAAAAGCCAAACAGGGATTGCCTACAATGAGCAGTTCTTC
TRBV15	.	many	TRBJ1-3	CATSRDSSFSGNTIYF	TGTGCCACCAGCAGGGACAGTTCCTTCTCTGGAAACACCATATATTTT
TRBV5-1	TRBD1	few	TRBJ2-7	CASSLGGTGLLEQYF	TGCGCCAGCAGCTTGGGCGGGACAGGGTTATTAGAGCAGTACTTC
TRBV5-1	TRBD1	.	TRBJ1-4	CASSSLGGGRSDEKLFF	TGCGCCAGCAGCAGCTTAGGAGGGGGCAGGAGTGATGAAAAACTGTTTTTT
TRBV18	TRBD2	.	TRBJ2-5	CASSETGGQETQYF	TGTGCCAGCTCAGAAACGGGGGGTCAAGAGACCCAGTACTTC
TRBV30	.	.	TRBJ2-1	CAWSVSTDEQFF	TGTGCCTGGAGTGTATCAACTGATGAGCAGTTCTTC
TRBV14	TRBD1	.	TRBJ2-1	CASSQTGGDEQFF	TGTGCCAGCAGCCAGACAGGGGGGGACGAGCAGTTCTTC
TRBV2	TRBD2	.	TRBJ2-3	CASKLASGGVKYF	TGTGCCAGCAAACTAGCTAGCGGGGGGGTGAAGTATTTT
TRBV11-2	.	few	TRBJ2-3	CASSTLGGLGDTQYF	TGTGCCAGCAGCACACTAGGTGGCCTGGGGGATACGCAGTATTTT
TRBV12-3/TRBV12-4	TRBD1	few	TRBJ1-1	CASSGTGWAFF	TGTGCCAGCAGCGGGACAGGGTGGGCTTTCTTT
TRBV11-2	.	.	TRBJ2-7	CASSLAGSTYYEQYF	TGTGCCAGCAGCTTAGCGGGGTCTACCTACTACGAGCAGTACTTC
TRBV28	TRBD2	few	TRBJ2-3	CASSRTSGRSDTQYF	TGTGCCAGCAGCCGGACTAGCGGGAGGTCAGATACGCAGTATTTT
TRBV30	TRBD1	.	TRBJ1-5	CAWSVTGDQPQHF	TGTGCCTGGAGCGTGACAGGGGACCAGCCCCAGCATTTT
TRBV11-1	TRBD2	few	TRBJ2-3	CASSSGAGADTQYF	TGTGCCAGCAGCTCAGGAGCGGGGGCGGATACGCAGTATTTT
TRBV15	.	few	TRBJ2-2	CATSSGTNTGELFF	TGTGCCACCAGCAGCGGGACTAACACCGGGGAGCTGTTTTTT
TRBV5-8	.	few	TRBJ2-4	CASSPGLTSGVIQYF	TGTGCCAGCAGCCCGGGACTTACCTCGGGGGTCATTCAGTACTTC
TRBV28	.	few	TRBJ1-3	CASSLYGRISSGNTIYF	TGTGCCAGCAGTCTCTACGGACGAATCAGCTCTGGAAACACCATATATTTT
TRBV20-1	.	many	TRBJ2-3	CSANLRGRVSTDTQYF	TGCAGTGCTAATCTCCGGGGCCGAGTAAGCACAGATACGCAGTATTTT
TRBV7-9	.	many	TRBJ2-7	CASNTDRRSYEQYF	TGTGCCAGCAACACGGACAGACGCTCCTACGAGCAGTACTTC
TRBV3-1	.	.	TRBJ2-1	CASSPRARSYNEQFF	TGTGCCAGCAGCCCAAGGGCGAGATCATACAATGAGCAGTTCTTC
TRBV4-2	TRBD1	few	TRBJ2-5	CASSRGTGTGTGETQYF	TGTGCCAGCAGCCGGGGAACCGGGACAGGGACGGGGGAGACCCAGTACTTC